This section outlines one T cell receptor beta chain sequence together with its context. This clone's antigen is unknown. It has no much larger one-base neighbor in the sample; base qualities were not kept. Germline trimming amounts to 0 bases on V and 15 bases on J, with 12 as the count of junction bases outside the gene matches. Counted from cysteine to phenylalanine, this CDR3 has 14 amino acids. Left in the record is the CDR3 DNA by itself, 42 bases read in frame from the first base. CDR1 and CDR2 are drawn from the germline V gene: SGDLS, YYNGEE. These data are taken from a study of CD8 T cells in Susac syndrome (dated by TCRdb to between 2018 and 2021). Background on the whole study: Among the sequenced Susac syndrome patients, more than 5 had clinically active disease and eight were in clinical remission. At the time of blood withdrawal, Susac syndrome patients were either therapy-naive, taking corticosteroids (with some also receiving IVIg), or on IVIg alone. Whether CD8+ T cell activation and differentiation in Susac syndrome was antigen driven was tested using repertoire sequencing. CD8+ T cell repertoire clonality was compared between more than ten healthy donors, approximately 14 Susac syndrome patients and 15 multiple sclerosis patients.

The full study reports these points: The TCR sequencing and HLA analysis was acknowledged to have included a relatively small number of individuals. Clonal expansion was seen in Susac syndrome CD8+ repertoires, peaking in CD8+ TEMRA cells and being greater in clinically active patients than in remitting ones. Some 15 and five Susac-specific public clones were found in the total CD8+ and CD8+ TEMRA repertoires, respectively.

High-throughput TCR beta sequencing profiled peripheral blood CD8+ and CD4+ T cells from healthy donors, Susac syndrome patients and multiple sclerosis patients. Susac syndrome patients met recently defined diagnostic criteria for definite or probable disease. Bulk CD8+ and CD4+ T cells were purified magnetically by negative isolation, whereas CD8+ TEMRA cells were enriched by FACS. Blood was drawn into EDTA tubes, processed within 24 hours, and PBMCs were isolated by density gradient centrifugation. PBMCs intended for TCR sequencing were cryopreserved in liquid nitrogen and thawed later in a water bath at 37 degrees C. A purity of at least 90% was achieved for sorted or isolated CD4+, CD8+ and CD8+ TEMRA cells. RNA was extracted with the RNeasy kit and roughly 0.45 to 1 ug was reverse transcribed using random hexamers. The immunoSEQ multiplex PCR assay, covering 54 Vbeta and 13 Jbeta segments, was used to amplify TCR beta CDR3 regions. To correct PCR amplification bias, a synthetic template baseline was used for both primer optimization and computational correction. The study's own analysis went as follows. Reads were annotated to V, D and J genes per IMGT and analyzed with immunoSEQ Analyzer, keeping only productive sequences. To calculate clonality, Shannon entropy was normalized by log2 of the number of productive unique sequences and then subtracted from one. For each patient and control, public and private clones were evaluated within the 100 most prevalent clones. Clones were defined as Susac-specific if absent from the healthy and MS cohorts, from under 1,200 published viral clones and from other ImmuneACCESS disease sequences. The raw public reads went through TCRdb reprocessing: fastp at Q25, MiXCR clone calling, in-frame beta chains kept. Entries that share a CDR3 protein sequence are merged under the most common genes and DNA. The V and J calls and clone size come from TCRdb's table, not from the authors' own analysis. Present in this sample are roughly 100,000 distinct CDR3 sequences, roughly 94% of which were seen just once. Around 0.41% of the sample lies in the top ten.

The V gene is TRBV9 and the J gene is TRBJ2-1, with 7 middle bases fitting TRBD2. The specimen was CD8+ T cells from PBMCs. This TCR was recovered from a human donor with Susac syndrome. The CDR3 protein sequence reads: CASSVGAGDPRPFF. The bases are TGTGCCAGCAGCGTAGGTGCGGGGGACCCTCGTCCGTTCTTC.